This record looks at one TCR beta chain sequence and its context. Antigen: not known. This entry belongs to a study of cytomegalovirus exposure and HLA in healthy donors. Overall study findings and caveats: Researchers reported in a later analysis that a missense DCLRE1C variant was tied to TCR beta V- and J-gene trimming. It has been reported that TCR beta sequences accurately predicted the HLA-A and HLA-B alleles of most subjects. In a later analysis, HLA-associated TCR beta chains were more clonally expanded than equally common others. With further analysis later on, most CMV-associated TCR beta chains appeared HLA-restricted.

Researchers ran the PCR with 60 Vbeta and 13 Jbeta primers. Clones were read by immunoSEQ multiplex PCR, and TCRdb kept only the in-frame ones, dropping some. In the table there are some 93,000 clones, just under 80% of which are singletons. This CDR3 region has 12 residues. Trimming shortened V by 6 bases and J by 6 bases, and 11 bases separated the two germline ends. Germline-derived CDR1 and CDR2 are MNHNS and SASEGT. The receptor's source is a woman aged 40-49 years in good health and CMV-seronegative. The rearrangement uses TRBV6-1 and TRBJ1-1, with D perhaps TRBD1 (5 bases). Input material: PBMCs. This chain's CDR3 is CASSPGGAEAFF. The CDR3 coding sequence is TGTGCCAGCAGCCCCGGAGGGGCTGAAGCTTTCTTT.